Following are 21 T cell receptor beta chains from one sample sequenced in a study of CD8+ T cells in alopecia areata. As the sequencing template, cDNA was produced by extracting RNA and reverse transcribing it. The repertoire was sequenced with immunoSEQ multiplex PCR; TCRdb's copy has only in-frame clones and lacks some. The repertoire has 87,000 or so clones, about three quarters of them found once; the top ten carry around a sixth. Described treatment: oral pan-JAK inhibitor, 5-10 mg twice daily. Here the sequenced sample was CD8+ T cells sorted from blood, taken around week 46, from a patient treated with tofacitinib. The origin of the receptors is a human donor with alopecia areata.

The chain recombines TRBV5-6 with TRBJ1-6; 7 bases align to TRBD1. CDR3 size: 13 residues. V lost 5 bases to trimming and J lost 9 bases; unmatched junction nucleotides: 5. The germline V gene has CDR1 SGHDT and CDR2 YYEEEE. CDR3 in amino acids: CASSDREPSPLHF. CDR3 nucleotide sequence: TGTGCCAGCAGTGACAGGGAACCTTCACCCCTCCACTTT. Drawing the rest from reference TRBV5-6 and TRBJ1-6, the complete variable domain is DAGVTQSPTHLIKTRGQQVTLRCSPKSGHDTVSWYQQALGQGPQFIFQYYEEEERQRGNFPDRFSGHQFPNYSSELNVNALLLGDSALYLCASSDREPSPLHFGNGTRLTVT.

The V call is TRBV4-1, the J call TRBJ1-4; unclear D gene. The V end lost 0 bases, the J end lost 8 bases, and 13 bases lay between the germline ends. The CDR3 loop spans 15 amino acids. Germline CDR1 is MGHRA and CDR2 is YSYEKL. The CDR3 is CASSQDTSDREKLFF. The CDR3 DNA reads as TGCGCCAGCAGCCAAGATACTTCGGATCGGGAAAAACTGTTTTTT.

Comments on this clone: Germline and junction disagree at one end, which may indicate a read error. This sequence joins TRBV7-9 and TRBJ2-7; D possibly corresponds to TRBD2 (5 bases). The CDR3 has 14 residues. Germline V gene sequence: CDR1 SEHNR, CDR2 FQNEAQ (reference sequence). The DNA of the CDR3 is TGCGCCAGCAGCCAAGCCCCTAGCAGCGCCGAGCAGTACTTC. It codes for CASSQAPSSAEQYF.

This CDR3 is CASSSDEDTQYF. Here the CDR3 DNA reads TGTGCCAGCAGCTCGGACGAAGATACGCAGTATTTT. V and J are TRBV13 and TRBJ2-3; no reliable D call. This CDR3 has 12 amino acids. Germline V CDR1 and CDR2: PRHDT, FYEKMQ (reference sequence). V was clipped by 4 bases and J by 5 bases, with 7 bases between them. Full variable domain (remainder filled in from reference TRBV13 and TRBJ2-3): AAGVIQSPRHLIKEKRETATLKCYPIPRHDTVYWYQQGPGQDPQFLISFYEKMQSDKGSIPDRFSAQQFSDYHSELNMSSLELGDSALYFCASSSDEDTQYFGPGTRLTVL.

The V gene is TRBV27, the J gene TRBJ1-4; 10 nucleotides match TRBD1. Germline assignment: CDR1 MNHEY and CDR2 SMNVEV (reference sequence). This CDR3 is built from 15 residues. Unmatched junction bases numbered 8, after V lost 3 bases and J lost 10 bases. This chain's CDR3 is CASSFSGTGDGKLFF. CDR3 DNA: TGTGCCAGCAGTTTTTCCGGGACAGGGGACGGAAAACTGTTTTTT.

The chain recombines TRBV4-3 with TRBJ2-1, with 8 bases identical to TRBD2. J gave up 7 bases and V 6 bases, and 11 bases lay outside the gene matches. This CDR3 is 15 amino acids long. Per the germline V gene, CDR1 is LGHNA and CDR2 is YSLEER. Here the CDR3 reads CASSYGGGQQNEQFF. CDR3 bases: TGCGCCAGCAGTTACGGGGGGGGACAACAAAATGAGCAGTTCTTC.

The table lists this clone with a few counts. The genes are TRBV11-1 and TRBJ2-6; D unresolved. Germline V CDR1 and CDR2: SGHAT, FQDESV (reference sequence). The CDR3 contains 14 residues. V lost 5 bases, J lost 0 bases, and 5 bases lay in between. The CDR3 DNA sequence: TGTGCCAGCAGCCCCTTCTCTGGGGCCAACGTCCTGACTTTC. Its protein product is CASSPFSGANVLTF.

The table lists this clone with a few counts. The genes are TRBV13 and TRBJ1-4; possible D gene TRBD1, 5 bases. Germline CDR1 is PRHDT and CDR2 is FYEKMQ (reference sequence). V was trimmed by 5 bases and J by 0 bases, leaving 16 bases between them. The length of the CDR3 is 17 residues. The chain's CDR3 is CASSDRGAGSTNEKLFF. CDR3 DNA: TGTGCCAGCAGCGACCGCGGGGCCGGGTCAACTAATGAAAAACTGTTTTTT.

This clone is medium-sized (0.01 to 0.1%) within its sample. Other DNA sequences in this specimen translate into the identical CDR3. The chain uses TRBV14 and TRBJ2-1, with D possibly being TRBD1 or TRBD2 (5 bases each). Germline V gives CDR1 SGHDN, CDR2 FVKESK. Trimming took 4 bases from V and 5 from J, leaving 9 bases between them. This CDR3 contains 13 residues. The CDR3 DNA sequence: TGTGCCAGCAGCCCCGGGACCCACAATGAGCAGTTCTTC. Encoded protein: CASSPGTHNEQFF.

The chain combines TRBV7-8 with TRBJ1-1; D call uncertain. Germline V gene lookup returns CDR1 SGHVS and CDR2 FQNEAQ. The CDR3 runs 14 residues. V lost 2 bases and J lost 1, with 8 bases in between. In nucleotides, the CDR3 is TGTGCCAGCAGCTTAATAGGGAGGAACACTGAAGCTTTCTTT. It yields the protein CASSLIGRNTEAFF.

The chain links TRBV4-3 to TRBJ2-1; 11 positions agree with TRBD2. Germline lookup yields CDR1 LGHNA and CDR2 YSLEER. The CDR3 runs 18 residues. The junction had 17 bases not matched to a gene; V was cut back by 4 bases and J by 9 bases. CDR3 bases: TGCGCCAGCAGCCTGCTATACACGACTAGCGGGGAAGGTGGTGAGCAGTTCTTC. It yields the protein CASSLLYTTSGEGGEQFF.

This clone was picked up a small number of times. The chain combines TRBV6-5 with TRBJ1-2, with D hard to call. The length of the CDR3 is 14 residues. CDR1 MNHEY and CDR2 SVGAGI come from the germline V gene. V lost 5 bases to trimming and J lost 2 bases, with 12 bases between them. The CDR3 loop is CASSPPGSNYGYTF. Here the CDR3 DNA reads TGTGCCAGCAGTCCCCCGGGATCAAACTATGGCTACACCTTC.

This chain joins TRBV9 and TRBJ2-2, with D perhaps TRBD2 (6 bases). The V gene's germline CDR1 is SGDLS and CDR2 YYNGEE. The CDR3 contains 16 residues. Trimming cost V 4 bases and J 1 base, with 14 bases left between them. The CDR3 loop reads CASSTPGGVNTGELFF. Here the CDR3 DNA reads TGTGCCAGCAGCACCCCGGGCGGGGTGAACACCGGGGAGCTGTTTTTT. Complete variable domain (other parts from reference TRBV9 and TRBJ2-2): DSGVTQTPKHLITATGQRVTLRCSPRSGDLSVYWYQQSLDQGLQFLIQYYNGEERAKGNILERFSAQQFPDLHSELNLSSLELGDSALYFCASSTPGGVNTGELFFGEGSRLTVL.

The CDR3 DNA reads as TGTGCCAGCAGTTTATTAGGGGCTGAAGCTTTCTTT. Its protein is CASSLLGAEAFF. This chain connects TRBV27 to TRBJ1-1; the D gene is possibly TRBD1 (5 bases). Germline assignment: CDR1 MNHEY and CDR2 SMNVEV (reference sequence). The length of the CDR3 is 12 residues. Trimming took 1 base from V and 6 from J, leaving 6 bases between them.

Only one count was recorded for this clone. The V and J genes are TRBV5-1 and TRBJ1-2; D is unresolved. V lost 0 bases to trimming and J lost 6 bases, with 12 bases between them. Germline loops: CDR1 SGHRS, CDR2 YFSETQ. CDR3 size: 14 residues. As DNA, the CDR3 is TGCGCCAGCAGCTTGGAAGTGGCTGGGGATGGCTACACCTTC. Protein sequence: CASSLEVAGDGYTF.

The rearrangement uses TRBV2 and TRBJ2-3; tentative D call: TRBD1 (8 bases). Germline V gives CDR1 SNHLY, CDR2 FYNNEI. The V end was cut by 8 bases, the J end by 1 base, with 16 bases between. This CDR3 is built from 15 residues. This CDR3 is CASPREDRGTDTQYF. In nucleotides, the CDR3 is TGTGCCAGCCCACGGGAGGACAGGGGCACAGATACGCAGTATTTT.

V usage is TRBV2 and J usage is TRBJ2-3; no definite D call. Trimming took 3 bases from V and 2 from J, leaving 6 bases between them. The length of the CDR3 is 13 residues. From germline, CDR1 is SNHLY and CDR2 FYNNEI. The CDR3 DNA follows: TGTGCCAGCAGTGAGACACTCACAGATACGCAGTATTTT. It is translated as CASSETLTDTQYF.

This chain joins TRBV30 and TRBJ1-2; D is undetermined. CDR1 is GTSNPN and CDR2 is SVGIG in the germline V gene (reference sequence). Trimming stripped 2 bases from V and 1 base from J, with 14 bases between. The CDR3 covers 15 residues. The CDR3 DNA reads as TGTGCCTGGAGTCTGGGAGACACCCTTAACTATGGCTACACCTTC. This codes for CAWSLGDTLNYGYTF.

The V gene is TRBV27, the J gene TRBJ1-5; D uncertain. The length of the CDR3 is 15 residues. The germline CDR1 and CDR2 sequences are MNHEY and SMNVEV (reference sequence). V gave up 5 bases and J gave up 0 bases, with 11 bases separating them. CDR3 protein: CASSPRPSSNQPQHF. In DNA, the CDR3 is TGTGCCAGCAGTCCCCGGCCATCTAGCAATCAGCCCCAGCATTTT.

This clone has a single count. This rearrangement joins TRBV5-6 to TRBJ1-2; D may be TRBD1 (6 bases). This CDR3 has 13 amino acids. Trimming shortened V by 6 bases and J by 8 bases, and 17 bases separated the two germline ends. Germline values: CDR1 SGHDT, CDR2 YYEEEE. CDR3 loop: CASISGGRRGYTF. CDR3 in DNA: TGTGCCAGCATCAGCGGGGGCCGACGGGGCTACACCTTC.

The V gene is TRBV6-6, the J gene TRBJ1-5, with D possibly matching TRBD1 (6 bases). CDR3 length equals 15 residues. CDR1 and CDR2 from the germline V gene are MNHNY and SVGAGI (reference sequence). Deletions cut 2 bases from V and 5 bases from J, with 13 bases between. The CDR3 coding sequence is TGTGCCAGCAGTTACCGGACAGAAATTCATCAGCCCCAGCATTTT. This codes for CASSYRTEIHQPQHF.